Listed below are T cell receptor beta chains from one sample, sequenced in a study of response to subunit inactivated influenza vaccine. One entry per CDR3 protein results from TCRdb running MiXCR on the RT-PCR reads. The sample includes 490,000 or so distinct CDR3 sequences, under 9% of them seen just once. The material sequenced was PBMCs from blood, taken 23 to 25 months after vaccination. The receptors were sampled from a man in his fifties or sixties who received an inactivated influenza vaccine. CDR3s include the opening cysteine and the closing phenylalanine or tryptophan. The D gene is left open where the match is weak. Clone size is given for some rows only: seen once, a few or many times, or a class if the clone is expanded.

CDR3 DNA: TGTGCCAGCAGTCCCTCGCGACGGGCCCGCGAGACCCAGTACTTC
CDR3 protein: CASSPSRRARETQYF
V gene: TRBV28
D gene: -
clone size: once
J gene: TRBJ2-5

CDR3 DNA: TGTGCTAGTGGTTTGGTATTGGGGCGTAGCACAGATACGCAGTATTTT
CDR3 protein: CASGLVLGRSTDTQYF
V gene: TRBV12-5
D gene: -
clone size: few
J gene: TRBJ2-3

CDR3 DNA: TGTGCCAGCAGTTTAGTAAAGGCAACCGGGGAGCTGTTTTTT
CDR3 protein: CASSLVKATGELFF
V gene: TRBV12-3/TRBV12-4
D gene: -
clone size: -
J gene: TRBJ2-2

CDR3 DNA: TGTGCCAGCAGCTTGGATGGGCCACACACCGGGGAGCTGTTTTTT
CDR3 protein: CASSLDGPHTGELFF
V gene: TRBV7-9
D gene: -
clone size: many
J gene: TRBJ2-2

CDR3 DNA: TGTGCCAGCAGTTACGGGCCAACAGGCCGTGGCTACACCTTC
CDR3 protein: CASSYGPTGRGYTF
V gene: TRBV6-5
D gene: -
clone size: many
J gene: TRBJ1-2

CDR3 DNA: TGCAGTGCTAGAGATCAACAAAATCGGAATGAGCAGTTCTTC
CDR3 protein: CSARDQQNRNEQFF
V gene: TRBV20-1
D gene: -
clone size: few
J gene: TRBJ2-1

CDR3 DNA: TGCGCCAGCAGCCACCGACAGAATAATAATTCACCCCTCCACTTT
CDR3 protein: CASSHRQNNNSPLHF
V gene: TRBV4-1
D gene: -
clone size: -
J gene: TRBJ1-6

CDR3 DNA: TGTGCCAGCAGGACCGGGACAGGGCACCCTGGCTACACCTTC
CDR3 protein: CASRTGTGHPGYTF
V gene: TRBV5-8
D gene: TRBD1
clone size: many
J gene: TRBJ1-2

CDR3 DNA: TGTGCCAGCAGACCACTAGCGCTCAGCACAGATACGCAGTATTTT
CDR3 protein: CASRPLALSTDTQYF
V gene: TRBV6-1
D gene: TRBD2
clone size: -
J gene: TRBJ2-3

CDR3 DNA: TGTGCCTGGAGTTGGGGAACAGGGGGCGCCCCAGATACGCAGTATTTT
CDR3 protein: CAWSWGTGGAPDTQYF
V gene: TRBV30
D gene: TRBD1
clone size: -
J gene: TRBJ2-3

CDR3 DNA: TGCGCCAGCAGCCAAGTACCCTCCGCTGAGGCGGGCGAGCAGTACTTC
CDR3 protein: CASSQVPSAEAGEQYF
V gene: TRBV4-1
D gene: -
clone size: -
J gene: TRBJ2-7

CDR3 DNA: TGCAGTGCTAGAGATTCAGGGCACTACGAGCAGTACTTC
CDR3 protein: CSARDSGHYEQYF
V gene: TRBV20-1
D gene: -
clone size: -
J gene: TRBJ2-7

CDR3 DNA: TGTGCCAGCAGCCAAGATAGGGGGACCTCAGGCGATACGCAGTATTTT
CDR3 protein: CASSQDRGTSGDTQYF
V gene: TRBV4-2
D gene: -
clone size: many
J gene: TRBJ2-3

CDR3 DNA: TGCAGTGCTAGAGGGATCGAGATTTCGAACACCGGGGAGCTGTTTTTT
CDR3 protein: CSARGIEISNTGELFF
V gene: TRBV20-1
D gene: -
clone size: many
J gene: TRBJ2-2

CDR3 DNA: TGTGCCAGCAGTTGGGCGGGACAAGAGACCCAGTACTTC
CDR3 protein: CASSWAGQETQYF
V gene: TRBV12-3/TRBV12-4
D gene: -
clone size: -
J gene: TRBJ2-5

CDR3 DNA: TGTGCCAGCAGTGAAAAAAAGACTAGGTTTCCGACAGATACGCAGTATTTT
CDR3 protein: CASSEKKTRFPTDTQYF
V gene: TRBV25-1
D gene: -
clone size: -
J gene: TRBJ2-3

CDR3 DNA: TGTGCCAGCAGCTTATCGAAGATAGGGTGGGAGACCCAGTACTTC
CDR3 protein: CASSLSKIGWETQYF
V gene: TRBV13
D gene: -
clone size: -
J gene: TRBJ2-5

CDR3 DNA: TGTGCCAGCAGTTTACACAGGGGAGGTCAGCCCCAGCATTTT
CDR3 protein: CASSLHRGGQPQHF
V gene: TRBV27
D gene: TRBD1
clone size: many
J gene: TRBJ1-5

CDR3 DNA: TGCGAAGTCCGGGACGTTGCCTCCTACGAGCAGTACTTC
CDR3 protein: CEVRDVASYEQYF
V gene: TRBV20-1
D gene: -
clone size: -
J gene: TRBJ2-7

CDR3 DNA: TGTGCCAGCAGTTACGGCCACGGGACCCGCCAAGAGACCCAGTACTTC
CDR3 protein: CASSYGHGTRQETQYF
V gene: TRBV6-5
D gene: -
clone size: few
J gene: TRBJ2-5

CDR3 DNA: TGTGCCAGCAGCCAGGGCGGGGACACTGAAGCTTTCTTT
CDR3 protein: CASSQGGDTEAFF
V gene: TRBV7-9
D gene: -
clone size: many
J gene: TRBJ1-1

CDR3 DNA: TGCGCCAGCAGCTTGGACGGGACCGACACCGGGGAGCTGTTTTTT
CDR3 protein: CASSLDGTDTGELFF
V gene: TRBV5-1
D gene: -
clone size: few
J gene: TRBJ2-2

CDR3 DNA: TGCAGTGCTAGAGAGCGGAGCGTAATGTCGGGTGAGCAGTTCTTC
CDR3 protein: CSARERSVMSGEQFF
V gene: TRBV20-1
D gene: -
clone size: many
J gene: TRBJ2-1

CDR3 DNA: TGCAGCGTCCACCTAGCGGGGGGCCGCGGAGATACGCAGTATTTT
CDR3 protein: CSVHLAGGRGDTQYF
V gene: TRBV29-1
D gene: TRBD2
clone size: few
J gene: TRBJ2-3

CDR3 DNA: TGTGCCAGCGGCTCGAGACAGCACACCGGGGAGCTGTTTTTT
CDR3 protein: CASGSRQHTGELFF
V gene: TRBV5-5
D gene: -
clone size: -
J gene: TRBJ2-2

CDR3 DNA: TGTGCCAGCAGCGTAGTGTTTACCGGGGAGCTGTTTTTT
CDR3 protein: CASSVVFTGELFF
V gene: TRBV9
D gene: -
clone size: many
J gene: TRBJ2-2

CDR3 DNA: TGCAGTGCTAGTTTACATACAGGAAGCAATCAGCCCCAGCATTTT
CDR3 protein: CSASLHTGSNQPQHF
V gene: TRBV20-1
D gene: -
clone size: -
J gene: TRBJ1-5

CDR3 DNA: TGTGCCAGCAGCTTAGTTCCAGCGGCCAATGAGCAGTTCTTC
CDR3 protein: CASSLVPAANEQFF
V gene: TRBV7-9
D gene: -
clone size: few
J gene: TRBJ2-1

CDR3 DNA: TGCAGCACCAGATGGGGCTGGGGTGGCTACACCTTC
CDR3 protein: CSTRWGWGGYTF
V gene: TRBV29-1
D gene: -
clone size: -
J gene: TRBJ1-2

CDR3 DNA: TGCGCCAGCAGCCCCAGGGTAATCACAGATACGCAGTATTTT
CDR3 protein: CASSPRVITDTQYF
V gene: TRBV5-1
D gene: -
clone size: -
J gene: TRBJ2-3

CDR3 DNA: TGCGCCAGCAGCTTGGCGGCTCTGAGCTCCTACAATGAGCAGTTCTTC
CDR3 protein: CASSLAALSSYNEQFF
V gene: TRBV5-1
D gene: -
clone size: few
J gene: TRBJ2-1

CDR3 DNA: TGTGCCACCCCGGAGCCTGAAGCTTTCTTT
CDR3 protein: CATPEPEAFF
V gene: TRBV12-3/TRBV12-4
D gene: -
clone size: -
J gene: TRBJ1-1